The 21 T cell receptor beta chains in this list originate from one sample, sequenced in a study of a mutant IDH1 vaccine in newly diagnosed glioma. Time point: week 23, last vaccination. Topical imiquimod accompanied each vaccine dose, which consisted of 300 ug of mutant IDH1 20-mer peptide. No cognate antigen is known for these TCRs. The table came from immunoSEQ multiplex PCR; TCRdb's copy has only in-frame clones and leaves some out. In the table there are almost 85,000 clones, roughly 85% of which are singletons. Specimen: PBMCs, collected from a glioma patient whose treatment included an IDH1 peptide vaccine. Every receptor here comes from a young man with glioma. Some clones in this sample may be carry-over from other donors' samples.

This chain connects TRBV5-1 to TRBJ1-3; no clear D. The CDR3 is 14 amino acids. Germline loops: CDR1 SGHRS, CDR2 YFSETQ. V was pared by 4 bases and J by 1 base, with 9 bases between. The CDR3 here is CASSPGLSGNTIYF. The CDR3 coding sequence is TGCGCCAGCAGCCCCGGGCTATCTGGAAACACCATATATTTT.

The chain links TRBV5-6 to TRBJ1-2, with TRBD1 identical over 9 bases. Germline V gene sequence: CDR1 SGHDT, CDR2 YYEEEE. Trimming cost V 1 base and J 6 bases; bases outside gene matches: 1. The CDR3 has 13 residues. Here the CDR3 reads CASSLRQGDGYTF. Written as DNA, the CDR3 is TGTGCCAGCAGCTTGAGACAGGGGGATGGCTACACCTTC.

The rearrangement links TRBV18 to TRBJ2-7, with 10 bases aligning to TRBD1. Germline CDR1 KGHSH, CDR2 LQKENI. The CDR3 is made up of 14 amino acids. V was pared by 2 bases and J by 4 bases, with 2 bases of the junction left unmatched. The CDR3 DNA reads TGTGCCAGCTCACCAGGGACAGGGGTTTACGAGCAGTACTTC. It encodes CASSPGTGVYEQYF.

This clone was found once. The rearrangement links TRBV28 to TRBJ1-2; D gene uncertain. Deletions cut 10 bases from V and 8 bases from J, with 20 bases between. The CDR3 is 13 amino acids. In germline, CDR1 is MDHEN, CDR2 SYDVKM. The CDR3 DNA sequence: TGTGCCACCACTCCGATAAGGGAAGGGGGCTACACCTTC. Residues: CATTPIREGGYTF.

The CDR3 is CASSLRLAYEQYF. The CDR3 DNA reads as TGCGCCAGCAGCCTCCGACTAGCCTACGAGCAGTACTTC. The chain is built from TRBV4-1 and TRBJ2-7; tentative D call: TRBD2 (6 bases). Per the germline V gene, CDR1 is MGHRA and CDR2 is YSYEKL. V gave up 4 bases and J gave up 2 bases, with 9 bases separating them. The CDR3 runs to 13 residues.

The chain carries TRBV28 and TRBJ1-2, with D unclear. V was pared by 2 bases and J by 8 bases, with 15 bases between. CDR3 length equals 14 residues. Germline CDR1 and CDR2: MDHEN and SYDVKM. The CDR3 coding sequence is TGTGCCAGCAGTTTAGGGCACCTCTGGGAAGGCTACACCTTC. Protein: CASSLGHLWEGYTF.

The chain carries TRBV4-3 and TRBJ2-7, with 12 bases lining up with TRBD2. CDR3 length equals 16 residues. With 4 bases clipped from V and 7 bases from J, the junction kept 11 bases outside the gene matches. In germline, CDR1 is LGHNA, CDR2 YSLEER. CDR3 in DNA: TGCGCCAGCAGCCCCAGACTAGCGGGGGCGTCGGGAGAGCAGTACTTC. Its translation is CASSPRLAGASGEQYF.

The chain carries TRBV4-1 and TRBJ1-5; no firm D call. V shed 0 bases and J shed 4 bases, with 10 bases lying between them. CDR1 MGHRA and CDR2 YSYEKL come from the germline V gene. The CDR3 extends over 15 amino acids. In DNA, the CDR3 is TGCGCCAGCAGCCAAGAGAGAGGTGGTAATCAGCCCCAGCATTTT. Residues: CASSQERGGNQPQHF.

The chain has TRBV29-1 and TRBJ1-1; D is undetermined. Trimming left V 4 bases short and J 7 bases short, with 10 bases between. The germline V gene encodes CDR1 SQVTM and CDR2 ANQGSEA. The CDR3 is 11 residues long. In DNA form, the CDR3 reads TGCAGCGTTGTAGCCAGTGTTGAAGCTTTCTTT. It codes for CSVVASVEAFF. The complete variable domain, with remaining parts taken from reference TRBV29-1 and TRBJ1-1, reads SAVISQKPSRDICQRGTSLTIQCQVDSQVTMMFWYRQQPGQSLTLIATANQGSEATYESGFVIDKFPISRPNLTFSTLTVSNMSPEDSSIYLCSVVASVEAFFGQGTRLTVV.

In its sample, this clone was seen a few times. The chain recombines TRBV7-3 with TRBJ2-2, with a weak D call TRBD1 (5 bases). Trimming removed 1 base from V and 5 bases from J, with 11 bases in between. The CDR3 contains 15 residues. Germline V gives CDR1 SGHTA, CDR2 FQGTGA. The CDR3 nucleotides are TGTGCCAGCAGCTTAATCGCAGGGCTGACCGGGGAGCTGTTTTTT. It specifies CASSLIAGLTGELFF.

The gene calls are TRBV7-3 and TRBJ2-3; 10 bases are a match to TRBD2. V was clipped by 0 bases and J by 4 bases; unmatched bases: 7. The V gene's germline CDR1 is SGHTA and CDR2 FQGTGA. The CDR3 sequence is 17 residues long. Here the CDR3 reads CASSLTASGSGADTQYF. For the CDR3, the DNA is TGTGCCAGCAGCTTAACGGCTAGCGGGAGTGGGGCAGATACGCAGTATTTT.

The chain uses TRBV30 and TRBJ1-2, with TRBD1 as a possible D gene (5 bases). The CDR3 contains 14 residues. V lost 1 base to trimming and J lost 8 bases, with 17 bases between them. CDR1 GTSNPN and CDR2 SVGIG come from the germline V gene (reference sequence). The CDR3 sequence: CAWSEQGASRGYTF. CDR3 DNA sequence: TGTGCCTGGAGTGAGCAGGGTGCCTCAAGAGGCTACACCTTC.

This clone appeared once. The chain recombines TRBV27 with TRBJ2-7, with 7 bases matching TRBD2. Germline lookup yields CDR1 MNHEY and CDR2 SMNVEV (reference sequence). This CDR3 comprises 14 residues. V dropped 3 bases and J dropped 3; count of bases not matched to a gene: 5. CDR3 residues: CASSFQGLYYEQYF. CDR3 nucleotides: TGTGCCAGCAGTTTTCAGGGACTATACTACGAGCAGTACTTC.

This chain uses TRBV9 with TRBJ1-4; possibly TRBD1 for D (5 bases). Trimming removed 0 bases from V and 2 bases from J, with 11 bases in between. The germline CDR1 and CDR2 sequences are SGDLS and YYNGEE. This CDR3 is 16 amino acids long. The CDR3 region is CASSVEPGRTNEKLFF. For the CDR3, the DNA is TGTGCCAGCAGCGTAGAGCCGGGACGGACTAATGAAAAACTGTTTTTT.

This rearrangement joins TRBV28 to TRBJ1-6; 7 bases align to TRBD1. Trimming removed 5 bases from V and 4 bases from J; junction bases left unmatched: 8. Germline V CDR1 and CDR2: MDHEN, SYDVKM. This CDR3 spans 16 amino acids. The CDR3 bases are TGTGCCAGCAGTCCAGCCCGACAGGGTTATAATTCACCCCTCCACTTT. Translation: CASSPARQGYNSPLHF.

The rearrangement links TRBV19 to TRBJ2-3, with 10 nucleotides matching TRBD1. Trimming at V came to 6 bases and at J to 4 bases, leaving 10 bases not matched to a gene. The CDR3 sequence is 16 residues long. The germline V gene has CDR1 LNHDA and CDR2 SQIVND (reference sequence). The chain's CDR3 is CASRNRGTGASDTQYF. CDR3 in DNA: TGTGCCAGTAGAAACCGCGGGACAGGGGCTTCAGATACGCAGTATTTT.

Regarding this clone: Other DNA sequences of this sample code for an identical CDR3. This chain connects TRBV7-2 to TRBJ1-2, with 7 positions matching TRBD1. The CDR3 length is 16 residues. The J segment lost 5 bases and the V segment lost 0 bases, leaving 9 bases of the junction unmatched. Germline-derived CDR1 and CDR2 are SGHTA and FQGNSA. DNA for the CDR3: TGTGCCAGCAGCTTAGCTCCAGGTGCCAGGGGGTATGGCTACACCTTC. Protein sequence: CASSLAPGARGYGYTF.

The table lists this clone with a few counts. The chain uses TRBV5-6 and TRBJ2-2, with D perhaps matching TRBD2 (5 bases). Germline CDR1 reads SGHDT; CDR2 reads YYEEEE. The CDR3 contains 16 residues. V lost 2 bases and J 4 bases, leaving 15 bases between the germline ends. The DNA of the CDR3 is TGTGCCAGCAGCTTTCTGACCTCCCGGGGCACCGGGGAGCTGTTTTTT. The encoded protein is CASSFLTSRGTGELFF.

The chain is built from TRBV5-1 and TRBJ2-5; D is possibly TRBD1 (5 bases). Trimming removed 0 bases from V and 5 bases from J, with 14 bases in between. CDR1 is SGHRS and CDR2 is YFSETQ in the germline V gene. There are 15 residues in the CDR3. In DNA, the CDR3 is TGCGCCAGCAGCTTGGGTGCAGGGTCCGGGGAGACCCAGTACTTC. Its protein product is CASSLGAGSGETQYF.

The rearrangement uses TRBV29-1 and TRBJ2-7; 7 bases are shared with TRBD2. After removal of 0 bases from V and 2 bases from J, the junction contained 7 bases not matched to a gene. The germline V gene encodes CDR1 SQVTM and CDR2 ANQGSEA. The CDR3 sequence is 15 residues long. CDR3 amino acids: CSVEDREGGPYEQYF. In DNA, the CDR3 is TGCAGCGTTGAAGATCGAGAGGGAGGGCCCTACGAGCAGTACTTC.

This clone was observed a single time. The chain combines TRBV5-4 with TRBJ1-1; D call uncertain. Germline V gene data show CDR1 as SGHNT and CDR2 as YYREEE (reference sequence). This CDR3 is 14 amino acids long. V was clipped by 0 bases and J by 1 base, with 7 bases between them. CDR3 DNA sequence: TGTGCCAGCAGCTTGGTGACCCGGAACACTGAAGCTTTCTTT. Its translation: CASSLVTRNTEAFF.